The sequence of this T cell receptor (beta chain) was determined in a study of T cells after yellow fever vaccination (dated by TCRdb to about 2019). For context, the study as a whole: Libraries from fractions with low cell numbers were prepared with the SMART-Seq v4 Ultra Low Input RNA kit. Two healthy male donors, one aged 18 to 30 and one aged 30 to 39 years, were included in the cohort. Bulk PBMC replicates and cell subsets were isolated from blood drawn at multiple timepoints before and after both primary and secondary immunization. To follow T-cell clones before and after primary and booster YFV17D yellow fever vaccination, bulk TCR alpha and beta repertoires were sequenced over time.

The sample's treatment or condition label is to be understood as: live attenuated yellow fever vaccine strain. Two biological replicates of bulk PBMCs were collected at each blood-draw timepoint. A standard Ficoll-Paque protocol was used to isolate PBMCs from peripheral blood. RNA was extracted with TriZol from bulk PBMCs, CD4 and CD8 fractions, and dextramer-positive and dextramer-negative fractions. The investigation overall reported the following: FACS-sorted repertoires could contain abundant contaminating clonotypes from the bulk population, so computational filtering was required. The study included only a couple of donors, which limits how far the findings can be generalized. Most clones expanded after primary vaccination were re-detected after the booster (about 95% of CD4 and more than 70% of CD8), suggesting broad memory maintenance. Compared with the primary T-cell response, the secondary T-cell response was weaker but faster, peaking on day 5 rather than day 15. A small fraction of clonotypes showed up in both the CD4 and CD8 compartments, probably as a result of convergent recombination.

From cysteine to phenylalanine, the CDR3 is 16 amino acids long. Only the CDR3 portion is preserved as DNA: 48 bases, with reading frame beginning at the first base. CDR1 and CDR2 were assigned from the germline V gene (reference sequence) as SEHNR and FQNEAQ. The germline ends are 19 bases apart after V is trimmed by 5 bases and J by 6 bases. Synthesis of TCR cDNA relied on 5'RACE template switching, a step that introduced a universal primer site along with unique molecular identifiers. cDNA synthesis was primed from both the TCR alpha and TCR beta constant segments. Libraries were amplified in two PCR steps, with sample barcodes and sequencing adapters added in the second step. Sequencing of the libraries was done on either Illumina HiSeq 2500 (2x100 bp) or NovaSeq (2x150 bp). The original methods were these. MIGEC was used to demultiplex reads and collapse the reads into UMI consensus sequences, and MiXCR was used for V(D)J alignment. Vaccine-responding clonotypes were identified with edgeR using replicate PBMC samples, with FDR below 0.01 and a log2 fold change above 5 up to day 15 being required. Bulk clonotypes were assigned CD4 or CD8 identity according to which sequenced CD4 or CD8 repertoire held them at higher abundance. Using fastp at Q25 and MiXCR, TCRdb reprocessed the public reads and kept productive beta chains. Here each entry gathers all rows of one CDR3 protein and keeps the most common genes and DNA. These V and J calls are TCRdb output, not the study's own analysis. This sample comprises 600,000 to 750,000 distinct CDR3 sequences, 12% of them detected only once. Jointly, the top ten make up about 15% of the sample.

As for this clonotype: The clone's antigen remains unknown. There are no base qualities to consult, and no much larger clone falls within one base.

Sequencing was performed on PBMCs, taken on the day of the yellow fever booster vaccination. The TCR was taken from a man younger than 45 who received the YFV17D yellow fever vaccine. The rearranged segments are TRBV7-9 and TRBJ1-4; the best D guess is TRBD1, with 5 bases matching. The CDR3 amino acid sequence is: CASSGISRGYDEKLFF. The sequence in DNA is TGTGCCAGCAGCGGCATTAGTCGGGGGTATGATGAAAAACTGTTTTTT.